The present TCR beta chain was sequenced within a study of blood T cell repertoires in COVID-19. Study details: Material from acute and convalescent COVID-19 was sourced from the United States, Italy and Spain.

The CDR3 is 15 residues long. V shed 1 base, J shed 7 bases, and the junction held 4 bases outside the gene matches. The germline V gene has CDR1 SGHVS and CDR2 FQNEAQ. Some clones are missing from TCRdb's copy, which holds only in-frame ones; the method was immunoSEQ multiplex PCR. The sample records some 390,000 clones, 75% to 90% being singletons. This TCR came from a man aged 30-40 years who had recovered from COVID-19. The sequenced sample was PBMCs or T cells enriched from blood (not recorded which). The chain joins TRBV7-8 to TRBJ2-7; 13 nucleotides align to TRBD2. The CDR3 sequence is CASSLGLAGGREQYF. The DNA of the CDR3 is TGTGCCAGCAGCTTAGGACTAGCGGGGGGCCGGGAGCAGTACTTC.